This is a list of T cell receptor beta chains from one sample in a study of T-cell memory formation after mild COVID-19. TCRdb itself ran the 5' RACE reads through MiXCR, one entry per CDR3 protein. The profile shows roughly 150,000 distinct CDR3 sequences, about 14% of them singletons. Sequences were obtained from PBMCs or a T cell subset sorted from them (not recorded which). These receptor sequences come from an adult woman who had mild COVID-19 (a few samples of this study predate the infection). Cell type and time point are not known. CDR3s leave out the opening cysteine and the closing phenylalanine or tryptophan. The order of the fields is D gene, J gene, V gene, CDR3 protein. The D gene is left open where the match is weak.

.	TRBJ2-2	TRBV12-3/TRBV12-4	ASKGSLGTNTGELF
TRBD1	TRBJ2-7	TRBV5-4	ASSHTGTGFHEQY
.	TRBJ2-4	TRBV20-1	SATGQSGYKNIQY
.	TRBJ2-7	TRBV7-9	ASSIPRGATYEQY
TRBD1	TRBJ2-1	TRBV14	ASSQERQGVDEQF
.	TRBJ2-7	TRBV25-1	ASSDSVGRSYEQY
TRBD2	TRBJ2-3	TRBV5-1	ASSLEGLAGVEDTQY
.	TRBJ2-7	TRBV3-1	ASSQVASHEQY
.	TRBJ2-7	TRBV5-4	ASSEWTKKAYEQY
TRBD2	TRBJ2-1	TRBV5-1	ASRLIRTSGDNEQF
TRBD1	TRBJ2-7	TRBV5-1	ASSSTGQGPYEQY
TRBD1	TRBJ2-1	TRBV24-1	ATSVRTGFRNEQF
TRBD1	TRBJ1-1	TRBV20-1	SAKLRPGTGATEAF
TRBD2	TRBJ2-5	TRBV5-4	ASSLASGGALETQY
.	TRBJ1-1	TRBV5-1	ASSLQGPRGAF
TRBD1	TRBJ2-1	TRBV2	AGGQGRNEQF
TRBD1	TRBJ1-2	TRBV27	ASSPYSRDSDLPNYGYT
.	TRBJ2-5	TRBV15	ATSRDWGGETQY
.	TRBJ2-1	TRBV3-1	ASSQGGLGAF
.	TRBJ2-5	TRBV19	ASSSDPRAGWEETQY
.	TRBJ2-1	TRBV5-5	ASSLGDGGNEQF
.	TRBJ2-3	TRBV7-9	ASSHTRGGIGTDTQY
.	TRBJ2-2	TRBV7-2	ASSLVQGTGELF